This T cell receptor (beta chain) stems from a study of T cells after posttransplantation cyclophosphamide. General observations from the study: TRB overlap between skin or GI tissue T cells and blood was limited. Recipient CMV seropositivity and CMV reactivation strongly tracked TRB clonality. Later post-transplant blood repertoires were often dominated by donor CD8+ memory clones.

Details on this clone: As yet, its antigen is unknown.

This CDR3 comprises 17 residues. J was trimmed by 4 bases and V by 1 base; bases with no gene match: 7. Germline values: CDR1 KGHSH, CDR2 LQKENI. TCRdb's copy holds only in-frame clones and misses some; the assay was immunoSEQ multiplex PCR. The table has more than 30,000 clones, just over 90% seen once. Cells defined as naive were viable CD3+CD4+ or CD3+CD8+ and CCR7+CD45RA+CD45RO-CD95-CD27+CD28+. The related graft donor's blood sample was taken on the day of bone marrow donation. The TCR comes from a woman between 55 and 75 years old in good health, CMV-negative, and a related stem cell transplant donor. This rearrangement joins TRBV18 to TRBJ1-2; 12 bases agree with TRBD1. Input material: naive CD4+ T cells sorted from PBMCs. CDR3 nucleotide sequence: TGTGCCAGCTCACCACTGTCGGGACAGGGGGCCCCCTATGGCTACACCTTC. Its protein is CASSPLSGQGAPYGYTF.